Listed below are T cell receptor beta chains from one sample, sequenced in a study of response to subunit inactivated influenza vaccine. Via MiXCR, TCRdb re-called the RT-PCR reads, giving one row per CDR3 protein. The table shows roughly 150,000 distinct CDR3 sequences, with around 9.9% occurring only once. The sequencing here drew on non-naive T cells sorted from PBMCs, taken roughly 6 weeks after vaccination. Every receptor here comes from a middle-aged man who received an inactivated influenza vaccine. Both conserved end residues are part of each CDR3. D genes are given only for firm matches. Expanded clones are given a class, and other clones once, few, many or no size at all.

size,V,D,J,DNA,CDR3
few,TRBV9,.,TRBJ1-2,TGTGCCAGCAGCGTAGGGACAGCAGACGCCTATGGCTACACCTTC,CASSVGTADAYGYTF
many,TRBV20-1,.,TRBJ2-1,TGCAGTGCTAGAGATAGGGCCTTCTACAATGAGCAGTTCTTC,CSARDRAFYNEQFF
many,TRBV6-1,.,TRBJ2-1,TGTGCCAGCAGCACCCAAACAGGAGGGGCCTACAATGAGCAGTTCTTC,CASSTQTGGAYNEQFF
few,TRBV24-1,TRBD2,TRBJ2-1,TGTGCCACCAGTGATTCCCGGACTAGCATCGGTGAGCAGTTCTTC,CATSDSRTSIGEQFF
once,TRBV28,TRBD2,TRBJ2-4,TGTGCCACCAGTTTATCAATGTGGAGCGGGAGGGCCTCAGACATTCAGTACTTC,CATSLSMWSGRASDIQYF
many,TRBV24-1,TRBD1,TRBJ2-6,TGTGCCACCGCCGGGACAGGGCACTCTGGGGCCAACGTCCTGACTTTC,CATAGTGHSGANVLTF
.,TRBV4-3,TRBD1,TRBJ1-5,TGCGCCAGCAGCCAAGAGACAGGGTGGAATCAGCCCCAGCATTTT,CASSQETGWNQPQHF
many,TRBV6-1,TRBD1,TRBJ2-7,TGTGCCAGCAGCGGGTACGGGTATTCGGGACAGGGGGCCTACGAGCAGTACTTC,CASSGYGYSGQGAYEQYF
many,TRBV20-1,.,TRBJ2-1,TGCAGTGCTAGCCGAGCTTCCTACAATGAGCAGTTCTTC,CSASRASYNEQFF
many,TRBV4-1,.,TRBJ1-4,TGCGCCAGCAGCCTTGGGCGGGCCGAAAAACTGTTTTTT,CASSLGRAEKLFF
many,TRBV29-1,TRBD1,TRBJ2-1,TGCAGCGTTGAATGGCGTACGGCAGGGGGCTCCTACAATGAGCAGTTCTTC,CSVEWRTAGGSYNEQFF
few,TRBV30,.,TRBJ2-3,TGTAGTCCGGGGCGCACAGATACGCAGTATTTT,CSPGRTDTQYF
few,TRBV28,.,TRBJ2-7,TGTGCCAGCAGTTTTGTGTTTAGCAGGGAAGGTCGGGAGCAGTACTTC,CASSFVFSREGREQYF